The entry below gives a single TCR beta chain sequence along with its context. Assay used: immunoSEQ multiplex PCR; TCRdb lists only in-frame clones, some missing. The sample holds over a million clones; 65% to 80% are singletons and the top ten take roughly 1.4%. The V segment lost 3 bases and the J segment 4 bases; nucleotides outside the gene matches: 1. The CDR3 loop spans 13 amino acids. The germline V gene has CDR1 LNHDA and CDR2 SQIVND (reference sequence). The data belong to a study of shared clonotypes between healthy human individuals. Sequenced sample: memory CD4+ T cells sorted from blood. Sample subset: CD45RA-negative fraction. The TCR sequence derives from a man aged 18 to 29 in good health. The V call is TRBV19, the J call TRBJ1-1; 8 positions agree with TRBD1. The CDR3 nucleotides are TGTGCCAGTAGTATCACAGGGGGCACTGAAGCTTTCTTT. Its translation is CASSITGGTEAFF.